The next 7 T cell receptor beta chains were all read from a single sample in a study of control samples from healthy donors and cancer patients. Sequencing used immunoSEQ multiplex PCR; TCRdb keeps in-frame clones, though not all of them. This sample has 130,000 or so clones, with 85% to 95% found just once. Sequenced sample: PBMCs. The source is a man in his 60s with colorectal cancer.

The chain has TRBV25-1 and TRBJ1-2, with 7 nucleotides matching TRBD1. CDR3 length: 14 residues. Germline values: CDR1 MGHDK, CDR2 SYGVNS. The V segment lost 5 bases and the J segment 5 bases; nucleotides outside the gene matches: 8. The chain's CDR3 is CASSPPGQIYGYTF. DNA of the CDR3: TGTGCCAGCAGTCCTCCGGGACAGATATATGGCTACACCTTC.

This clone has just one count. The chain recombines TRBV28 with TRBJ1-2; 9 bases are shared with TRBD1. Trimming at V came to 6 bases and at J to 7 bases, leaving 9 bases not matched to a gene. Germline CDR1 MDHEN, CDR2 SYDVKM. CDR3 length: 14 amino acids. This CDR3 reads CASRRTGGGFGYTF. The CDR3 region has the DNA TGTGCCAGCAGACGCACAGGGGGCGGTTTTGGCTACACCTTC.

The chain joins TRBV4-3 to TRBJ1-2; 8 bases match TRBD1. The V segment lost 4 bases and the J segment 9 bases; nucleotides outside the gene matches: 7. The CDR3 has 13 residues. Germline V gene lookup returns CDR1 LGHNA and CDR2 YSLEER. The CDR3 loop reads CASSPGQGTRYTF. The CDR3 region has the DNA TGCGCCAGCAGCCCCGGACAGGGCACACGCTACACCTTC.

V is TRBV19 and J is TRBJ2-2; the match to TRBD1 covers 9 bases. V lost 10 bases to trimming and J lost 7 bases; unmatched junction nucleotides: 7. The CDR3 loop spans 13 amino acids. Germline-derived CDR1 and CDR2 are LNHDA and SQIVND (reference sequence). The DNA for the CDR3 is TGTGCCACCAACAGGGGGCCAGGCGGGGAGCTGTTTTTT. Its translation is CATNRGPGGELFF.

The rearrangement joins TRBV6-1 to TRBJ2-7; D remains ambiguous. V lost 3 bases to trimming and J lost 2 bases, with 14 bases between them. CDR1 MNHNS and CDR2 SASEGT come from the germline V gene. There are 15 residues in the CDR3. CDR3 amino acids: CASSERRGDPYEQYF. CDR3 nucleotide sequence: TGTGCCAGCAGTGAGAGGAGAGGCGATCCCTACGAGCAGTACTTC.

V gene TRBV4-2 combines with J gene TRBJ2-3; tentative D call: TRBD2 (6 bases). Germline V gene sequence: CDR1 LGHNA, CDR2 YNFKEQ. V was cut by 1 base and J by 2 bases, with 7 bases left in between. This CDR3 comprises 14 residues. CDR3 nucleotide sequence: TGTGCCAGCAGCCAAGGGGACTCCACAGATACGCAGTATTTT. It specifies CASSQGDSTDTQYF.

The gene calls are TRBV3-1 (or the pseudogene TRBV3-2) and TRBJ1-1; 10 bases fit TRBD1. Germline lookup yields CDR1 LGHDT and CDR2 YNNKEL (reference sequence). Losses at the gene ends were 4 bases for V and 0 bases for J; bases not matched to a gene: 2. This CDR3 contains 15 residues. The CDR3 DNA follows: TGTGCCAGCAGCCTTGGACAGGGGGTGAACACTGAAGCTTTCTTT. Protein sequence: CASSLGQGVNTEAFF.